A selection of T cell receptor beta chains follows, all from one sample in a study of human T cells and chemical hapten exposure. In TCRdb, the RACE reads were re-called with MiXCR into one record per CDR3 protein. The sample carries about 200,000 distinct CDR3 sequences, around 25% recorded once. The sequencing used whole blood, collected in connection with sensitization to the hapten diphenylcyclopropenone (DPC). Receptors were obtained from a woman in her 40s with alopecia areata. Some clones in this sample may be carry-over from other donors' samples. CDR3s include the opening cysteine and the closing phenylalanine or tryptophan.

V gene: TRBV28; CDR3 protein: CASRFAYEQYF
V gene: TRBV5-5; CDR3 protein: CASSSSSSGANVLTF
V gene: TRBV6-4; CDR3 protein: CASSEEYGSYNEQFF
V gene: TRBV7-9; CDR3 protein: CASSDGVPIETDEQFF
V gene: TRBV7-2; CDR3 protein: CASSPGQGFRQPQHF
V gene: TRBV12-3/TRBV12-4; CDR3 protein: CASSFGYFSSYEQYF
V gene: TRBV5-6; CDR3 protein: CASSLLPSGGYNEQFF
V gene: TRBV7-2; CDR3 protein: CASSTRQGGSTEAFF
V gene: TRBV28; CDR3 protein: CASSFADTQHCTF
V gene: TRBV27; CDR3 protein: CASSPQGINEKLFF
V gene: TRBV19; CDR3 protein: CASSPLLSGANVLTF
V gene: TRBV15; CDR3 protein: CATRASSDSPYEQYF
V gene: TRBV6-5; CDR3 protein: CASSYSKQGPSTDTQYF
V gene: TRBV10-3; CDR3 protein: CAISAAYEQYF
V gene: TRBV5-1; CDR3 protein: CASSLNPTKYEQYF
V gene: TRBV6-4; CDR3 protein: CASRPGPYTDTQYF
V gene: TRBV7-2; CDR3 protein: CASSLAVLNQPQHF
V gene: TRBV5-4; CDR3 protein: CASSLDRQGAKEQYF
V gene: TRBV27; CDR3 protein: CAMPQGSEAFF
V gene: TRBV6-2/TRBV6-3; CDR3 protein: CASSSTGGRGYTF
V gene: TRBV13; CDR3 protein: CASSRRAGVAGELFF
V gene: TRBV28; CDR3 protein: CASSPTGTAKNIQYF
V gene: TRBV27; CDR3 protein: CASRTSVNPEAFF
V gene: TRBV20-1; CDR3 protein: CSAGQGWGKNIQYF
V gene: TRBV6-1; CDR3 protein: CATYDREGQPQHF
V gene: TRBV6-5; CDR3 protein: CASSYGAGVGEQYF
V gene: TRBV12-3/TRBV12-4; CDR3 protein: CASTPGQGYGYTF
V gene: TRBV5-5; CDR3 protein: CASSLGGWGQMNTEAFF
V gene: TRBV7-8; CDR3 protein: CASSLVGGASGNTIYF
V gene: TRBV7-2; CDR3 protein: CASSWKEAGELFF
V gene: TRBV4-3; CDR3 protein: CASSQDLLKETQYF
V gene: TRBV27; CDR3 protein: CANPDLSYEQYF
V gene: TRBV7-2; CDR3 protein: CASSLYGTGFPTDTQYF
V gene: TRBV28; CDR3 protein: CASSSTASSGRIYEQFF
V gene: TRBV6-6; CDR3 protein: CASSPSAGPHEQYF
V gene: TRBV10-3; CDR3 protein: CAISAGAENTEAFF
V gene: TRBV6-2/TRBV6-3; CDR3 protein: CASRELTGTEAFF
V gene: TRBV20-1; CDR3 protein: CSADPGGNQPQHF
V gene: TRBV28; CDR3 protein: CASSPGDSLFYNEQFF
V gene: TRBV11-1; CDR3 protein: CASSFDRQGETQYF
V gene: TRBV20-1; CDR3 protein: CSTSGRTYNEQFF
V gene: TRBV5-1; CDR3 protein: CASSPGGLPQEGQYF
V gene: TRBV10-3; CDR3 protein: CAISLNRASGANVLTF
V gene: TRBV20-1; CDR3 protein: CSARVPRGTANYGYTF
V gene: TRBV6-1; CDR3 protein: CASSPGTSLDTDTQYF
V gene: TRBV10-3; CDR3 protein: CAISVRSQETQYF
V gene: TRBV5-1; CDR3 protein: CASSLGGEYNEQFF
V gene: TRBV20-1; CDR3 protein: CSAFRQGPAYEQYF
V gene: TRBV6-2/TRBV6-3; CDR3 protein: CASSYRTSGPWDEQFF
V gene: TRBV29-1; CDR3 protein: CSVGPTTRLYEQYF
V gene: TRBV20-1; CDR3 protein: CSPLREDTDTQYF
V gene: TRBV24-1; CDR3 protein: CATRDTASGANVLTF
V gene: TRBV12-3/TRBV12-4; CDR3 protein: CATQRDRSSYEQYF
V gene: TRBV20-1; CDR3 protein: CSARGPRNMNQPQHF
V gene: TRBV7-6; CDR3 protein: CASSSYSYNEQFF
V gene: TRBV6-5; CDR3 protein: CASSSPREHNEQFF
V gene: TRBV7-9; CDR3 protein: CASTGQPNTEAFF
V gene: TRBV29-1; CDR3 protein: CSVGPEDGYTF
V gene: TRBV15; CDR3 protein: CATSRGQQETQYF